The rows below give T cell receptor beta chains drawn from one sample of a study of blood T cell repertoires in COVID-19. Sequencing was performed with immunoSEQ multiplex PCR; in TCRdb, only in-frame clones are kept and a portion is missing. Of fewer than 250,000 clones in the sample, about 90% were seen once. Sequencing input: peripheral blood. Receptor source: a man aged 25 to 40 with COVID-19, enrolled during active disease. The conserved cysteine and the conserved F or W are not part of the CDR3 here. Each record gives: CDR3 protein, clone size, V gene. Clone size, where shown, is once, few, many, or a class for clones that have expanded.

CDR3 protein: ASSLGQPNEKLF
clone size: NA
V gene: TRBV28

CDR3 protein: ASSLVTGNQPQH
clone size: NA
V gene: TRBV5-6

CDR3 protein: ASSSLTREGEQF
clone size: NA
V gene: TRBV6-6

CDR3 protein: ASSIQGAGANVLT
clone size: NA
V gene: TRBV19

CDR3 protein: ASRDRLYTDTQY
clone size: NA
V gene: TRBV25-1

CDR3 protein: ASSSRGGGNYGYT
clone size: NA
V gene: TRBV7-2

CDR3 protein: SVEDRGQGPDTQY
clone size: once
V gene: TRBV29-1

CDR3 protein: ASSLRGGGLRNTEAF
clone size: NA
V gene: TRBV7-9

CDR3 protein: ASSLSAGGNTIY
clone size: NA
V gene: TRBV27

CDR3 protein: ASSSGGEQY
clone size: NA
V gene: TRBV7-9

CDR3 protein: ASRRNGGETQY
clone size: NA
V gene: TRBV12-3/TRBV12-4

CDR3 protein: ASSVSSGGVQETQY
clone size: NA
V gene: TRBV9

CDR3 protein: ASSQELQTYNEQF
clone size: few
V gene: TRBV14

CDR3 protein: AIVRVFATNEKLF
clone size: NA
V gene: TRBV21-1